This T cell receptor beta chain was found in a study of cytomegalovirus exposure and HLA in healthy donors. Findings and caveats of the study: One cluster of highly shared sequence variants probably arose as a sequencing artifact. Rare TCR sequences predominated, though certain public TCRs were found in many donors.

PCR used 60 Vbeta primers and 13 Jbeta primers. As handled by the study authors: The authors later counted tens of millions of unique TCR beta chains, 9 million to 14 million of them shared. Clones were read by immunoSEQ multiplex PCR, and TCRdb kept only the in-frame ones, dropping some. V, J and clone size were drawn from that table, and D and trimming were deduced from the DNA. This table holds 150,000 to 200,000 clones, about 70% found once. Trimming pared 0 bases from V and 4 bases from J, leaving 8 bases between. The CDR3 covers 14 residues. CDR1 and CDR2 from the germline V gene are LNHNV and YYDKDF (reference sequence). Regarding this clone: No antigen is known for it.

The chain employs TRBV15 and TRBJ2-3, with a weak D call TRBD2 (6 bases). The TCR comes from a woman aged 25 to 39 in good health and CMV-seronegative. The specimen sequenced was PBMCs. As DNA, the CDR3 is TGTGCCACCAGCAGAGATTGGGGGGCAGATACGCAGTATTTT. Amino acids: CATSRDWGADTQYF. Filled out from reference TRBV15 and TRBJ2-3, the complete variable domain reads DAMVIQNPRYQVTQFGKPVTLSCSQTLNHNVMYWYQQKSSQAPKLLFHYYDKDFNNEADTPDNFQSRRPNTSFCFLDIRSPGLGDTAMYLCATSRDWGADTQYFGPGTRLTVL.